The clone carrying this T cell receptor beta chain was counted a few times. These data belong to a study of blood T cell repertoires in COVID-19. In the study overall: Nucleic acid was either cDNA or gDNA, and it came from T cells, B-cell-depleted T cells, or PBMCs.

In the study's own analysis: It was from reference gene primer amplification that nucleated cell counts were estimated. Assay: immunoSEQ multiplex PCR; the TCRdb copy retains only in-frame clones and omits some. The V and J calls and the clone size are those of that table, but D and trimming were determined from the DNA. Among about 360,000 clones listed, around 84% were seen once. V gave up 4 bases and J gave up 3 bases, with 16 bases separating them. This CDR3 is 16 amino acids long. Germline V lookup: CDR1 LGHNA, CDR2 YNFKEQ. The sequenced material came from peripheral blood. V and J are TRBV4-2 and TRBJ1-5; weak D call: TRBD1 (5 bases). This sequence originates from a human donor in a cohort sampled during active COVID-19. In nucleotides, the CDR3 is TGTGCCAGCAGCCCTACCGGGGGTTTAGACAATCAGCCCCAGCATTTT. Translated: CASSPTGGLDNQPQHF.